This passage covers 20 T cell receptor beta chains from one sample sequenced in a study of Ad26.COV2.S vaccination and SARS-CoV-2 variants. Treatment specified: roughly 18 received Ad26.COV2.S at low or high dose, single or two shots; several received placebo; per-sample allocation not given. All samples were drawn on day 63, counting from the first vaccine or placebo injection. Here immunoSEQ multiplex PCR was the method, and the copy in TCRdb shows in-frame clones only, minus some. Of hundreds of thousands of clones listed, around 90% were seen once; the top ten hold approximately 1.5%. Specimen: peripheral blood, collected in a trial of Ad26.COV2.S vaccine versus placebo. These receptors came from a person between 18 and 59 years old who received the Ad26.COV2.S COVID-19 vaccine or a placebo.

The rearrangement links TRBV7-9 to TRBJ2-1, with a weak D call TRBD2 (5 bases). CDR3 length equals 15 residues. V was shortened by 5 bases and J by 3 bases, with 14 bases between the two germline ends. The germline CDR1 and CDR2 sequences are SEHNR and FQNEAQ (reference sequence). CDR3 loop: CASSPPGILYNEQFF. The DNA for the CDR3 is TGTGCCAGCAGCCCCCCCGGGATCCTCTACAATGAGCAGTTCTTC.

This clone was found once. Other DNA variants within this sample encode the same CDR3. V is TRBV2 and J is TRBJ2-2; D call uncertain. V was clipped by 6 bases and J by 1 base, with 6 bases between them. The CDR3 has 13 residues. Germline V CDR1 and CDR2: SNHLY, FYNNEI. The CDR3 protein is CASSAENTGELFF. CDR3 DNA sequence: TGTGCCAGCAGCGCAGAGAACACCGGGGAGCTGTTTTTT. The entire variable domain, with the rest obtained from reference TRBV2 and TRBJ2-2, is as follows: EPEVTQTPSHQVTQMGQEVILRCVPISNHLYFYWYRQILGQKVEFLVSFYNNEISEKSEIFDDQFSVERPDGSNFTLKIRSTKLEDSAMYFCASSAENTGELFFGEGSRLTVL.

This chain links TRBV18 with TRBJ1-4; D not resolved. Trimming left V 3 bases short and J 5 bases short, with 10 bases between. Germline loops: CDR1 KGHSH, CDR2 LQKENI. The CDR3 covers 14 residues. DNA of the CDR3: TGTGCCAGCTCACCCGGCCCCGCCAATGAAAAACTGTTTTTT. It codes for CASSPGPANEKLFF.

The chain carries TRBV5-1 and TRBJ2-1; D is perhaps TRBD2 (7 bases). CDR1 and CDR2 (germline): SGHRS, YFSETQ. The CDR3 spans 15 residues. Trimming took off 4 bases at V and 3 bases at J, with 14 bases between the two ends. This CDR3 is CASSDRGASYNEQFF. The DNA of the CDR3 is TGCGCCAGCAGCGATCGGGGGGCTAGCTACAATGAGCAGTTCTTC. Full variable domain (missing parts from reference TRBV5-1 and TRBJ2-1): KAGVTQTPRYLIKTRGQQVTLSCSPISGHRSVSWYQQTPGQGLQFLFEYFSETQRNKGNFPGRFSGRQFSNSRSEMNVSTLELGDSALYLCASSDRGASYNEQFFGPGTRLTVL.

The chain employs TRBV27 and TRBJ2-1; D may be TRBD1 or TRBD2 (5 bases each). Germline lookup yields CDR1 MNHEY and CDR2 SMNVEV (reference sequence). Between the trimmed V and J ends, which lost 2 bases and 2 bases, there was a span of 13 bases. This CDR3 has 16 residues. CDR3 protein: CASSLGRGVAYNEQFF. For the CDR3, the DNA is TGTGCCAGCAGTTTAGGGAGAGGGGTGGCCTACAATGAGCAGTTCTTC.

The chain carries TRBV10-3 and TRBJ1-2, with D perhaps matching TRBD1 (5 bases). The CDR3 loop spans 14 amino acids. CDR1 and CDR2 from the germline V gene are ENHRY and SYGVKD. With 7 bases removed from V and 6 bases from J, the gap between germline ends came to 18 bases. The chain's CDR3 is CAIKPGPEENGYTF. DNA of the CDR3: TGTGCCATCAAACCGGGACCGGAGGAGAATGGCTACACCTTC.

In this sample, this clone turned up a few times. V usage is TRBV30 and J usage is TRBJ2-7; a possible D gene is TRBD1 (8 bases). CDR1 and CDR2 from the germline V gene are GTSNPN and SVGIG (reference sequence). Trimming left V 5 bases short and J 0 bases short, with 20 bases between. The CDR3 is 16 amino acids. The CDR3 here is CAWAHFTGGVSYEQYF. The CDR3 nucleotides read TGTGCCTGGGCACATTTCACAGGGGGGGTCTCCTACGAGCAGTACTTC. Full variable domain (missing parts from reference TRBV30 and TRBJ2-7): SQTIHQWPATLVQPVGSPLSLECTVEGTSNPNLYWYRQAAGRGLQLLFYSVGIGQISSEVPQNLSASRPQDRQFILSSKKLLLSDSGFYLCAWAHFTGGVSYEQYFGPGTRLTVT.

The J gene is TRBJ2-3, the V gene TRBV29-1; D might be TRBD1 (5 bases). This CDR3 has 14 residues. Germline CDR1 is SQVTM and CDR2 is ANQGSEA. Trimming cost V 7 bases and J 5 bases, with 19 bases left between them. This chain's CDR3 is CSALGPRVGDTQYF. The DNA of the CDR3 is TGCAGCGCGTTAGGTCCCAGGGTCGGAGATACGCAGTATTTT.

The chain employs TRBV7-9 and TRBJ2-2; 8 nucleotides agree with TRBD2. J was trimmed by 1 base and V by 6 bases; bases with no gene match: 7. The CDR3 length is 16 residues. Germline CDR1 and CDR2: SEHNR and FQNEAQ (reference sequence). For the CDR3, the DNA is TGTGCCAGCAGTTCAAGCGGGGGCCTGAACACCGGGGAGCTGTTTTTT. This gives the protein CASSSSGGLNTGELFF.

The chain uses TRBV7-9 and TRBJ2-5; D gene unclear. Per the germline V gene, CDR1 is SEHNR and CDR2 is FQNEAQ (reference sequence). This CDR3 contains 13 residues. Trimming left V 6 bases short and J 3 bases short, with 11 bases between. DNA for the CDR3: TGTGCCAGCAGTCGGACCTGGGAAGAGACCCAGTACTTC. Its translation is CASSRTWEETQYF.

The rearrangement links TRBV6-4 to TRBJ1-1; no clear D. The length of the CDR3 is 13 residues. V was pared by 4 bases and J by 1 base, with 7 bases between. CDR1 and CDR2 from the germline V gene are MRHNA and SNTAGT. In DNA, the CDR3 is TGTGCCAGCAGTGCAGCCGGGAACACTGAAGCTTTCTTT. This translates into CASSAAGNTEAFF.

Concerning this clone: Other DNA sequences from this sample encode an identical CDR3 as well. In DNA form, the CDR3 reads TGTGCCAGCAGTTTCGGGGGGAGCTCCTACAATGAGCAGTTCTTC. Encoded protein: CASSFGGSSYNEQFF. This chain uses TRBV27 with TRBJ2-1; 7 bases are shared with TRBD2. This CDR3 spans 15 amino acids. J lost 0 bases, V lost 3 bases, and 2 bases had no gene match. Germline CDR1 is MNHEY and CDR2 is SMNVEV (reference sequence).

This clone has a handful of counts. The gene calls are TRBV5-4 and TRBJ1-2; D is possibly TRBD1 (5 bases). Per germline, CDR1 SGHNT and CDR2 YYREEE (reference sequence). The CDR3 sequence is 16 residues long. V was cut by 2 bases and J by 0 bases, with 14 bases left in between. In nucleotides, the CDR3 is TGTGCCAGCAGCTTTGGTGACAGACTCACTAACTATGGCTACACCTTC. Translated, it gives CASSFGDRLTNYGYTF.

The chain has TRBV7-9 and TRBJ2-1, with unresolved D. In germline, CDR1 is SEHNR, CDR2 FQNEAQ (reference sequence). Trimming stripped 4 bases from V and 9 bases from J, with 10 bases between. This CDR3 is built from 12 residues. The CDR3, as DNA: TGTGCCAGCAGCTCCGACATGGCTGAGCAGTTCTTC. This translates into CASSSDMAEQFF.

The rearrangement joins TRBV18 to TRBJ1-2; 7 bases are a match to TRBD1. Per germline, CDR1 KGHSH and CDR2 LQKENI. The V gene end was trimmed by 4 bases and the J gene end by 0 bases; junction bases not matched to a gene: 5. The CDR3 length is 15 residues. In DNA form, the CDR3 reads TGTGCCAGCTCACTAGGGACAGATCCTAACTATGGCTACACCTTC. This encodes CASSLGTDPNYGYTF. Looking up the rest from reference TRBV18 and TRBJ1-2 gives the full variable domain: NAGVMQNPRHLVRRRGQEARLRCSPMKGHSHVYWYRQLPEEGLKFMVYLQKENIIDESGMPKERFSAEFPKEGPSILRIQQVVRGDSAAYFCASSLGTDPNYGYTFGSGTRLTVV.

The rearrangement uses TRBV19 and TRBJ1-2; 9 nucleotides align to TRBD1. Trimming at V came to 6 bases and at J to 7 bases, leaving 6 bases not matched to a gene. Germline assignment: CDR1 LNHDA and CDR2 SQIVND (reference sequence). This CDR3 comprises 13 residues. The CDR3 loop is CASSRDRDGGYTF. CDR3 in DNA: TGTGCCAGTAGCCGGGACAGGGATGGTGGCTACACCTTC.

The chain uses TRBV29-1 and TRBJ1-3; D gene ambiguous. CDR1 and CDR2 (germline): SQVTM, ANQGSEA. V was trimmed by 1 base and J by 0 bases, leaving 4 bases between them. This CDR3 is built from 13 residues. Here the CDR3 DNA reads TGCAGCGTTGAAGGCAGCTCTGGAAACACCATATATTTT. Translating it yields CSVEGSSGNTIYF.

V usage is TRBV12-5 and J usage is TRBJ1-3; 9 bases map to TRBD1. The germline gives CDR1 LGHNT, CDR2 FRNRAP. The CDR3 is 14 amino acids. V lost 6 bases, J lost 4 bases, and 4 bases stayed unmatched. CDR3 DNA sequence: TGTGCTAGTGGCCGACAGGGGGTAGGAAACACCATATATTTT. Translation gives CASGRQGVGNTIYF. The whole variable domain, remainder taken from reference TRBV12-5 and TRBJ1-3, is DARVTQTPRHKVTEMGQEVTMRCQPILGHNTVFWYRQTMMQGLELLAYFRNRAPLDDSGMPKDRFSAEMPDATLATLKIQPSEPRDSAVYFCASGRQGVGNTIYFGEGSWLTVV.

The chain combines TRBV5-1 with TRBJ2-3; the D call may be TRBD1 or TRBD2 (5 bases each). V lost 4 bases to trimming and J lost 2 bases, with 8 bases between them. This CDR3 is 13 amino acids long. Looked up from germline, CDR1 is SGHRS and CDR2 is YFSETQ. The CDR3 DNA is TGCGCCAGCAGCCGGGGACCCACAGATACGCAGTATTTT. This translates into CASSRGPTDTQYF.

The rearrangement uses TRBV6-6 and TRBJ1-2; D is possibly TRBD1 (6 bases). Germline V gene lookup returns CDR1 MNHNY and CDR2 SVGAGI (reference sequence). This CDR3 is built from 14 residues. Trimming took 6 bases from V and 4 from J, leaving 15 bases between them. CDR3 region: CASSHADSLYGYTF. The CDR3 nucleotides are TGTGCCAGCAGCCACGCGGACAGCCTCTATGGCTACACCTTC.